This T cell receptor (beta chain) was sequenced for a study of blood T cell repertoires in COVID-19 (dated by TCRdb to about 2020). Context from the whole study: Samples covering the acute and convalescent phases of COVID-19 were provided by collaborators in the United States, Italy and Spain. Samples were obtained from the ongoing ImmuneRACE study (first 160 participants) and from about 1,300 subjects provided by 6 global collaborators. The dataset comprised deeply sampled blood TCRbeta repertoires from subjects exposed to, actively infected with, or recovered from COVID-19. Where available, HLA class I and class II types were obtained from metadata supplied by the sample provider rather than from assay-based typing. A de-identified subject ID, COVID-19 status, age in years and sex were almost always included in the sample metadata. The material from the prospective study consisted of cDNA or gDNA derived from T cells, B-cell-depleted T cells, or PBMCs. The repertoires were released in a freely available public database intended as a resource for research on the immune response to SARS-CoV-2.

TCRbeta CDR3 regions were amplified from genomic DNA by means of the immunoSEQ Assay, a bias-controlled multiplex PCR. Per the authors' processing: The number of nucleated cells in each sample was estimated from the amplification of reference gene primers within the assay. To quantify the absolute abundance of each unique TCRbeta CDR3 rearrangement, sequence reads were collapsed and filtered. For each sample, productive Simpson clonality was calculated as the square root of Simpson's diversity index over productive rearrangements. TCRdb re-hosts the immuneACCESS table, in-frame sequences only. Its copies lack some clones; in the studies checked, an unresolved V gene accounts for under half of them, and the cause for the rest is not known. The V and J calls and clone size were taken over from that table, and D and trimming were inferred from the DNA. A total of some 70,000 clones appear in this sample, about 91% of them only once. The biggest ten clones account for over 5% of the sample.

Concerning this clone itself: The antigen it binds to is not known. No base qualities exist here, and no much larger clone lies one base off it.

Broad study findings and their caveats: Clinical and demographic metadata were provided uncurated, with the amount varying by source and participant.

Each collaborating institution followed its own protocols to collect whole blood in K2EDTA tubes. For TCRbeta analysis, collaborators shipped samples as frozen whole blood, isolated PBMCs, or DNA extracted from either of those sample types. V trim: 5 bases; J trim: 6 bases; unmatched bases: 3. Spanning cysteine to phenylalanine, the CDR3 consists of 14 amino acids. Only the CDR3 portion is preserved as DNA: 42 bases, with reading frame beginning at the first base. Via the germline V gene, CDR1 is MDHEN and CDR2 SYDVKM. The sequence came from a woman aged 70-85 years with acute or convalescent COVID-19. Sequencing was performed on peripheral blood. This chain joins TRBV28 to TRBJ1-5; 11 bases in the junction line up with TRBD1. The bases read TGTGCCAGCAGTCTGGACAGGGGGCCTCAGCCCCAGCATTTT. The translation is CASSLDRGPQPQHF. Supplemented by the reference TRBV28 and TRBJ1-5 proteins around the CDR3, the complete variable domain is DVKVTQSSRYLVKRTGEKVFLECVQDMDHENMFWYRQDPGLGLRLIYFSYDVKMKEKGDIPEGYSVSREKKERFSLILESASTNQTSMYLCASSLDRGPQPQHFGDGTRLSIL.